Listed here are 24 T cell receptor beta chains from one sample, sequenced in a study of blood T cells in healthy people across ages. Using a J-beta primer mix together with a sample-barcoded 5' primer, a second PCR was run for roughly 6 to 11 cycles. Using its own MiXCR run on the 5' RACE reads, TCRdb lists one record per CDR3 protein. Here the sample spans some 690,000 distinct CDR3 sequences, around a fifth being singletons. Sample: blood. These receptor sequences come from a man in his 70s in good health.

This clonotype was seen a few times. J is TRBJ1-2 and V is TRBV20-1; 7 nucleotides agree with TRBD1. This CDR3 has 11 residues. J lost 10 bases, V lost 6 bases, and 8 bases had no gene match. Per the germline V gene, CDR1 is DFQATT and CDR2 is SNEGSKA (reference sequence). CDR3 coding DNA: TGCAGTGCCGGGTGGACAGGTACCTACACCTTC. Its protein product is CSAGWTGTYTF.

This clonotype was counted only a few times. The rearrangement links TRBV3-1 to TRBJ2-7; possibly TRBD1 for D (6 bases). CDR1 is LGHDT, CDR2 YNNKEL, per germline (reference sequence). Trimming removed 0 bases at V and 6 bases at J, with 12 bases between. The CDR3 covers 14 residues. The CDR3 DNA reads as TGTGCCAGCAGCCAAGATACAGGGTCCGTCGAGCAGTACTTC. Translation: CASSQDTGSVEQYF.

V is TRBV21-1 and J is TRBJ2-5; the table's D call of TRBD1 was not tested on the DNA. TRBV21-1 is a known pseudogene. This CDR3 spans 15 amino acids. The CDR3 protein is CASSPRDERDVTQYF. As DNA, the CDR3 is TGTGCCAGCAGCCCACGAGATGAGAGGGACGTGACCCAGTACTTC.

The V call is TRBV12-3 or TRBV12-4, the J call TRBJ1-4, with TRBD1 as a possible D gene (5 bases). The CDR3 runs 14 residues. V shed 6 bases and J shed 0 bases, with 8 bases lying between them. DNA of the CDR3: TGTGCCAGCAGGGCAGGGTCAACTAATGAAAAACTGTTTTTT. Encoded protein: CASRAGSTNEKLFF.

The chain carries TRBV2 and TRBJ2-3, with D unclear. Trimming pared 6 bases from V and 6 bases from J, leaving 16 bases between. From germline, CDR1 is SNHLY and CDR2 FYNNEI. The CDR3 covers 14 residues. CDR3 in DNA: TGTGCCAGCAGCCTAGGGTTCGGGTGGGATACGCAGTATTTT. The encoded protein is CASSLGFGWDTQYF.

This clonotype appeared a few times. This chain uses TRBV7-9 with TRBJ1-5, with 7 bases lining up with TRBD1. With 5 bases clipped from V and 11 bases from J, the junction kept 18 bases outside the gene matches. Germline lookup yields CDR1 SEHNR and CDR2 FQNEAQ (reference sequence). This CDR3 spans 16 amino acids. In DNA form, the CDR3 reads TGTGCCAGCAGCGTCGCCGGGACAGAGACCTTATCAGCCCAGCATTTT. It translates to CASSVAGTETLSAQHF.

This clonotype turned up a few times. The rearrangement links TRBV7-2 to TRBJ2-1; 10 bases align to TRBD2. Looked up from germline, CDR1 is SGHTA and CDR2 is FQGNSA. Trimming removed 5 bases from V and 6 bases from J; junction bases left unmatched: 10. The CDR3 consists of 16 residues. In nucleotides, the CDR3 is TGTGCCAGCAGCCTAGTAGGACTAGCGGCACCCAATGAGCAGTTCTTC. This encodes CASSLVGLAAPNEQFF.

This clonotype was seen a few times. The V gene is TRBV7-2, the J gene TRBJ1-1; 7 nucleotides align to TRBD1. Trimming at V came to 5 bases and at J to 1 base, leaving 7 bases not matched to a gene. Per the germline V gene, CDR1 is SGHTA and CDR2 is FQGNSA. CDR3 length: 15 residues. Here the CDR3 reads CASSQGGGWNTEAFF. The CDR3 region has the DNA TGTGCCAGCAGCCAGGGGGGGGGATGGAACACTGAAGCTTTCTTT.

This clonotype was found many times. The chain employs TRBV25-1 and TRBJ2-4; D is unclear. The CDR3 runs 15 residues. Trimming pared 3 bases from V and 0 bases from J, leaving 9 bases between. In germline, CDR1 is MGHDK, CDR2 SYGVNS. This CDR3 reads CASSDSRLAKNIQYF. The CDR3 region has the DNA TGTGCCAGCAGTGACTCAAGACTAGCCAAAAACATTCAGTACTTC.

The V call is TRBV12-3 or TRBV12-4, the J call TRBJ1-5; 7 bases map to TRBD1. The V and J ends lost 7 bases and 8 bases, in that order; junction bases with no gene match: 8. This CDR3 comprises 13 residues. CDR3: CASTGGAKKPQHF. The CDR3 coding sequence is TGTGCCAGCACAGGGGGAGCCAAGAAGCCCCAGCATTTT.

This clonotype was seen more than once but under ten times. The chain employs TRBV24-1 and TRBJ2-1; 9 positions agree with TRBD1. CDR1 KGHDR and CDR2 SFDVKD come from the germline V gene. Unmatched junction bases numbered 4, after V lost 2 bases and J lost 6 bases. The CDR3 is 15 residues long. Here the CDR3 reads CATSDSDRGLNEQFF. The DNA for the CDR3 is TGTGCCACCAGTGATTCGGACAGGGGTCTCAATGAGCAGTTCTTC.

This clonotype occurred once. This chain joins TRBV23-1 and TRBJ2-5, with 7 bases fitting TRBD2. TRBV23-1 has ORF status, its function being uncertain. The trim removed 11 bases at V and 5 bases at J, leaving 14 bases unmatched. This CDR3 has 14 residues. The CDR3: CALGESGEGETQYF. The CDR3 DNA reads TGCGCCCTCGGTGAAAGCGGGGAGGGGGAGACCCAGTACTTC.

This clonotype was found once. With a much larger clone just one base away, this may be a read error. The gene calls are TRBV12-3 or TRBV12-4 and TRBJ2-2, with TRBD1 matching 9 bases. The CDR3 is 14 amino acids. The V segment lost 5 bases and the J segment 7 bases; nucleotides outside the gene matches: 5. The CDR3 reads CASSRTGEVGELFF. CDR3 nucleotide sequence: TGTGCCAGCAGTCGGACAGGGGAAGTCGGGGAGCTGTTTTTT.

This clonotype was observed a handful of times. V gene TRBV11-2 combines with J gene TRBJ1-1; D is unresolved. This CDR3 spans 15 amino acids. CDR1 is SGHAT, CDR2 FQNNGV, per germline. The V end was cut by 0 bases, the J end by 1 base, with 9 bases between. Here the CDR3 DNA reads TGTGCCAGCAGCTTAGACCTGGGAAGGAACACTGAAGCTTTCTTT. It specifies CASSLDLGRNTEAFF.

The sample holds a few counts of this clonotype. The chain joins TRBV10-3 to TRBJ1-5; 7 positions agree with TRBD1. The CDR3 is 15 residues long. Germline-derived CDR1 and CDR2 are ENHRY and SYGVKD. The J segment lost 4 bases and the V segment lost 4 bases, leaving 7 bases of the junction unmatched. The CDR3 DNA sequence: TGTGCCATCAGTGGAGACAGGGCGAAGAATCAGCCCCAGCATTTT. It is translated as CAISGDRAKNQPQHF.

The chain is built from TRBV12-3 or TRBV12-4 and TRBJ2-1, with 11 bases matching TRBD2. V was pared by 6 bases and J by 11 bases, with 9 bases of the junction left unmatched. The CDR3 is 14 residues long. The DNA for the CDR3 is TGTGCCAGCAGCATGGGACTAGCGGCTACTCAGCAGTTCTTC. It is translated as CASSMGLAATQQFF.

The chain has TRBV28 and TRBJ2-2; D tentatively reads TRBD1 or TRBD2 (6 bases each). Trimming pared 5 bases from V and 0 bases from J, leaving 13 bases between. CDR1 and CDR2 (germline): MDHEN, SYDVKM. The length of the CDR3 is 16 residues. For the CDR3, the DNA is TGTGCCAGCAGTCCCGGGGGCTCCGCGAACACCGGGGAGCTGTTTTTT. It is translated as CASSPGGSANTGELFF. Based on the CDR3 plus reference TRBV28 and TRBJ2-2, the full variable domain is DVKVTQSSRYLVKRTGEKVFLECVQDMDHENMFWYRQDPGLGLRLIYFSYDVKMKEKGDIPEGYSVSREKKERFSLILESASTNQTSMYLCASSPGGSANTGELFFGEGSRLTVL.

This rearrangement joins TRBV10-3 to TRBJ2-5, with 10 bases matching TRBD1. With 5 bases clipped from V and 3 bases from J, the junction kept 6 bases outside the gene matches. Germline V CDR1 and CDR2: ENHRY, SYGVKD. The CDR3 totals 15 residues. The CDR3 sequence is CAISKSGTGEETQYF. The CDR3 coding sequence is TGTGCCATCAGTAAATCCGGGACAGGGGAAGAGACCCAGTACTTC.

J is TRBJ2-1 and V is TRBV12-3 or TRBV12-4, with 13 nucleotides matching TRBD2. V trimming: 5 bases; J trimming: 11 bases; junction bases outside the gene matches: 9. This CDR3 has 15 amino acids. The CDR3 protein is CASSTTGLAGTKQFF. As DNA, the CDR3 is TGTGCCAGCAGTACCACGGGACTAGCGGGGACTAAGCAGTTCTTC.

The chain has TRBV12-3 or TRBV12-4 and TRBJ1-2, with D perhaps matching TRBD1 (5 bases). The CDR3 has 14 residues. The germline V and J ends were trimmed by 7 bases and 1 base, with 13 bases remaining between them. The CDR3 region has the DNA TGTGCCAGCAACACCTGGGGGATTAACTATGGCTACACCTTC. Protein: CASNTWGINYGYTF.

This clonotype was counted many times. This CDR3 is CASSLATYLAGEYNEQFF. Here the CDR3 DNA reads TGTGCCAGCAGCTTAGCCACCTACTTAGCGGGGGAGTACAATGAGCAGTTCTTC. The J gene is TRBJ2-1, the V gene TRBV7-9; 9 nucleotides agree with TRBD2. CDR3 length: 18 residues. Trimming cost V 0 bases and J 4 bases; bases outside gene matches: 10. Per germline, CDR1 SEHNR and CDR2 FQNEAQ (reference sequence).

This clonotype came up a few times. The chain carries TRBV7-6 and TRBJ2-1; 15 bases agree with TRBD2. CDR1 SGHVS and CDR2 FNYEAQ come from the germline V gene. This CDR3 region has 17 residues. J lost 9 bases, V lost 6 bases, and 12 bases had no gene match. The CDR3 coding sequence is TGTGCCAGCAGTCGGGGACTAGCGGGGGGCGGTGAGGGTGAGCAGTTCTTC. Translation gives CASSRGLAGGGEGEQFF.

This clonotype occurred a few times. The CDR3 region has the DNA TGTGCCAGCAGCGAGGACTTAAACACAGATACGCAGTATTTT. It specifies CASSEDLNTDTQYF. The chain recombines TRBV3-1 with TRBJ2-3; D is possibly TRBD2 (5 bases). The CDR3 contains 14 residues. The V and J ends lost 5 bases and 2 bases respectively, with 11 bases between them. Germline V gene sequence: CDR1 LGHDT, CDR2 YNNKEL (reference sequence).

The chain joins TRBV6-4 to TRBJ2-1; 10 bases fit TRBD2. The germline V gene has CDR1 MRHNA and CDR2 SNTAGT. The CDR3 is made up of 15 amino acids. Losses at the gene ends were 5 bases for V and 8 bases for J; bases not matched to a gene: 9. The CDR3: CASSPVAGGRYEQFF. The CDR3 region has the DNA TGTGCCAGCAGTCCCGTAGCGGGGGGCCGGTATGAGCAGTTCTTC.